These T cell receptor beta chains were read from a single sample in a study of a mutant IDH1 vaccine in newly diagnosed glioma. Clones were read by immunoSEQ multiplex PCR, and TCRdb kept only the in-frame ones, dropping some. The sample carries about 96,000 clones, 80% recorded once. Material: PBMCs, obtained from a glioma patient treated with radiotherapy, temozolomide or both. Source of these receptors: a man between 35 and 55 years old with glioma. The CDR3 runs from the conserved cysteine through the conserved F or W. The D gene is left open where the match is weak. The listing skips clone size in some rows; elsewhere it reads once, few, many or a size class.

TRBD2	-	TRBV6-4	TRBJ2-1	CASSALAGAYNEQFF	TGTGCCAGCAGTGCGCTAGCGGGAGCGTACAATGAGCAGTTCTTC
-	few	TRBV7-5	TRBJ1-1	CARSLKGQGVTEAFF	TGTGCCAGAAGCTTAAAGGGACAGGGGGTGACTGAAGCTTTCTTT
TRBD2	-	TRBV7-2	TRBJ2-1	CASSFRTSGYNEQFF	TGTGCCAGCAGCTTCAGGACTAGCGGTTACAATGAGCAGTTCTTC
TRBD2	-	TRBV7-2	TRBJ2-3	CASSLARLAGVSDTQYF	TGTGCCAGCAGCTTAGCCCGTCTGGCGGGGGTCTCAGATACGCAGTATTTT
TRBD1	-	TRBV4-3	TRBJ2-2	CASSHKLRDRVMAGELFF	TGCGCCAGCAGCCATAAACTCCGGGACAGGGTTATGGCCGGGGAGCTGTTTTTT
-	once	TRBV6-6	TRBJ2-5	CASRAGIQETQYF	TGTGCCAGCAGGGCCGGGATCCAAGAGACCCAGTACTTC
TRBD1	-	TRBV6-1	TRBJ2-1	CASSGPDRGQSNEQFF	TGTGCCAGCAGTGGACCGGACAGGGGGCAGTCCAATGAGCAGTTCTTC
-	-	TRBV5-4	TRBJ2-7	CASSFSRSEQYF	TGTGCCAGCAGTTTCAGTAGGAGCGAGCAGTACTTC
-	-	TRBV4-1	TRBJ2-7	CASSQQWGEQYF	TGCGCCAGCAGCCAACAGTGGGGAGAGCAGTACTTC
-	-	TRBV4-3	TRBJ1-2	CASSQDRSGAYGYTF	TGCGCCAGCAGCCAAGATCGGTCAGGGGCCTATGGCTACACCTTC
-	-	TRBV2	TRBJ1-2	CARTLSLRGGGYTF	TGTGCCAGGACTTTGAGCCTGAGAGGAGGCGGCTACACCTTC
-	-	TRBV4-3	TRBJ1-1	CASSQDDMNTEAFF	TGCGCCAGCAGCCAAGACGATATGAACACTGAAGCTTTCTTT
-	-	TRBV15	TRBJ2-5	CATSRVLGKPETQYF	TGTGCCACCAGCAGAGTGCTAGGTAAACCAGAGACCCAGTACTTC
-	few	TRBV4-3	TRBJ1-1	CASSQQVRAFTEAFF	TGCGCCAGCAGCCAACAAGTCAGGGCTTTCACTGAAGCTTTCTTT
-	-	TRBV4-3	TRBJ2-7	CASSQEHMGEQYF	TGCGCCAGCAGCCAAGAACATATGGGCGAGCAGTACTTC
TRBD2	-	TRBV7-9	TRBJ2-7	CASSLEGLASYEQYF	TGTGCCAGCAGCTTAGAGGGACTAGCGTCCTACGAGCAGTACTTC
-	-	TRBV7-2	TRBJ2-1	CASSLAGYEQFF	TGTGCCAGCAGCTTAGCGGGGTATGAGCAGTTCTTC
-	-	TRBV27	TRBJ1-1	CASSTAGVNTEAFF	TGTGCCAGCAGTACGGCAGGTGTTAACACTGAAGCTTTCTTT
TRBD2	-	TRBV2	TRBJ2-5	CASSEGLAGSEQYF	TGTGCCAGCAGTGAAGGCCTAGCGGGCAGTGAGCAGTACTTC
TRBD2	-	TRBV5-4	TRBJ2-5	CASSQDPSGGRGETQYF	TGTGCCAGCAGCCAAGATCCTAGCGGGGGGCGAGGGGAGACCCAGTACTTC
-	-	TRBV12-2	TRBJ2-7	CASRLGGPRGYEQYF	TGTGCAAGTCGCTTAGGGGGACCGCGCGGCTACGAGCAGTACTTC
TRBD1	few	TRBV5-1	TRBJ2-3	CASSLTGGPVADTQYF	TGCGCCAGCAGCTTAACAGGGGGGCCCGTTGCGGATACGCAGTATTTT
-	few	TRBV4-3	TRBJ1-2	CASSQDLGMGGYTF	TGCGCCAGCAGCCAAGATCTAGGAATGGGTGGCTACACCTTC